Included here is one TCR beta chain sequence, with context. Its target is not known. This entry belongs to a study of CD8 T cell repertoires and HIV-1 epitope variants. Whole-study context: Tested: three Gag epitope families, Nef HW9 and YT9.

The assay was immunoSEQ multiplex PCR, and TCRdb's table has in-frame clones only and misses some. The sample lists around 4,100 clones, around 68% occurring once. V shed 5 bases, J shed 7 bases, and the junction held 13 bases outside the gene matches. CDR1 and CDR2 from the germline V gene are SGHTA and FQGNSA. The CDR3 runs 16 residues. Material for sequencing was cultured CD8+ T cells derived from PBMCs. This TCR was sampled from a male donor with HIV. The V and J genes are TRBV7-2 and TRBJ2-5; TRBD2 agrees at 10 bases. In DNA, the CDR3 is TGTGCCAGCAGCCTCGGACTAAGCGGGGGGGTTTTGACCCAGTACTTC. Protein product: CASSLGLSGGVLTQYF.